This is a list of T cell receptor beta chains from one sample in a study of vaccination effects on CD4 cells after COVID-19. Clones were read by immunoSEQ multiplex PCR, and TCRdb kept only the in-frame ones, dropping some. This sample has roughly 27,000 clones, with around 79% found just once. Their antigen targets remain unknown. Material: CD4+ T cells from PBMCs cultured with SARS-CoV-2 spike peptides, obtained after COVID-19 vaccination. All receptors derive from a human donor who received a COVID-19 vaccine. Some clones in this sample may be carry-over from other donors' samples. CDR3s include the opening cysteine and the closing phenylalanine or tryptophan. The order of the fields is J gene, D gene, V gene, clone size, CDR3 protein, CDR3 DNA. D genes are given only for firm matches. Clone size is stated in some rows and not others, as once, few, many or a class when expanded.

TRBJ2-5 - TRBV5-6 - CASSLGGWAGETQYF TGTGCCAGCAGCTTGGGAGGTTGGGCGGGAGAGACCCAGTACTTC
TRBJ1-5 - TRBV6-5 - CASRETVNQPQHF TGTGCCAGCAGGGAGACAGTAAATCAGCCCCAGCATTTT
TRBJ1-5 - TRBV4-2 - CASSQAIVESNQPQHF TGTGCCAGCAGCCAAGCGATAGTAGAGAGCAATCAGCCCCAGCATTTT
TRBJ1-2 - TRBV18 - CASSPGSYGYTF TGTGCCAGCTCACCGGGCAGCTATGGCTACACCTTC
TRBJ2-3 - TRBV7-8 - CASRTDSSTDTQYF TGTGCCAGCAGGACGGACAGTTCCACAGATACGCAGTATTTT
TRBJ2-3 TRBD2 TRBV9 few CASSVGGGADTQYF TGTGCCAGCAGCGTCGGCGGGGGGGCTGATACGCAGTATTTT
TRBJ2-1 - TRBV10-3 few CAIRGVSYNEQFF TGTGCCATCAGAGGGGTTTCCTACAATGAGCAGTTCTTC
TRBJ2-2 - TRBV6-5 - CASSYSGAGTGELFF TGTGCCAGCAGTTACTCGGGCGCGGGGACCGGGGAGCTGTTTTTT
TRBJ2-5 TRBD1 TRBV10-2 - CATRRGQGAETQYF TGCGCCACACGTAGGGGACAGGGGGCAGAGACCCAGTACTTC
TRBJ1-2 - TRBV12-3/TRBV12-4 - CASSGGAPGYTF TGTGCCAGCAGTGGTGGGGCGCCGGGCTACACCTTC
TRBJ1-4 TRBD1 TRBV25-1 - CASSATDRATNEKLFF TGTGCCAGCAGTGCCACGGACAGGGCAACTAATGAAAAACTGTTTTTT
TRBJ2-2 - TRBV7-3 - CASGGASTGELFF TGTGCCAGCGGGGGGGCGAGTACCGGGGAGCTGTTTTTT
TRBJ2-3 - TRBV5-1 - CASRGVGVGTDTQYF TGCGCCAGCAGGGGTGTTGGGGTAGGAACAGATACGCAGTATTTT
TRBJ2-3 TRBD2 TRBV2 - CASRGGGASDTQYF TGTGCCAGCAGAGGCGGGGGGGCCTCAGATACGCAGTATTTT